Listed here are 7 T cell receptor beta chains from one sample, sequenced in a study of shared clonotypes between healthy human individuals. Assay used: immunoSEQ multiplex PCR; TCRdb lists only in-frame clones, some missing. The data show around 510,000 clones, around 96% seen once. The sample was naive CD4+ T cells sorted from blood. The sample's subset: CD45RA+ positively selected. The receptors originated from a woman aged 25 to 45 in good health.

The J gene is TRBJ2-7, the V gene TRBV28; 13 nucleotides match TRBD2. The CDR3 is 16 residues long. Trimming at V came to 5 bases and at J to 4 bases, leaving 8 bases not matched to a gene. Germline CDR1 is MDHEN and CDR2 is SYDVKM. This CDR3 is CASSATSGRAEYEQYF. The CDR3 region has the DNA TGTGCCAGCAGTGCTACTAGCGGGAGGGCCGAGTACGAGCAGTACTTC. The full variable domain, completed using reference TRBV28 and TRBJ2-7, is DVKVTQSSRYLVKRTGEKVFLECVQDMDHENMFWYRQDPGLGLRLIYFSYDVKMKEKGDIPEGYSVSREKKERFSLILESASTNQTSMYLCASSATSGRAEYEQYFGPGTRLTVT.

The chain employs TRBV5-1 and TRBJ1-1, with D possibly matching TRBD1 (5 bases). The CDR3 totals 13 residues. V lost 2 bases and J 7 bases, leaving 12 bases between the germline ends. The germline gives CDR1 SGHRS, CDR2 YFSETQ. The CDR3: CASSLGHDREAFF. In DNA form, the CDR3 reads TGCGCCAGCAGCTTAGGACACGACCGTGAAGCTTTCTTT.

The V gene is TRBV28, the J gene TRBJ2-3; D gene uncertain. CDR1 MDHEN and CDR2 SYDVKM come from the germline V gene. The CDR3 totals 15 residues. V lost 3 bases and J lost 2, with 12 bases in between. The CDR3, as DNA: TGTGCCAGCAGTTTGATGGTGACAAACACAGATACGCAGTATTTT. Its protein product is CASSLMVTNTDTQYF.

The rearrangement uses TRBV27 and TRBJ1-1, with D possibly being TRBD1 (5 bases). Germline assignment: CDR1 MNHEY and CDR2 SMNVEV (reference sequence). Trimming removed 3 bases at V and 5 bases at J, with 25 bases between. CDR3 length: 18 amino acids. CDR3 DNA: TGTGCCAGCAGTTTTCCCACCAGTCGGGACGGAAGACGGACTGAAGCTTTCTTT. Its translation: CASSFPTSRDGRRTEAFF.

The J gene is TRBJ1-4, the V gene TRBV7-6; 8 nucleotides agree with TRBD1. The CDR3 is 14 amino acids. With 4 bases clipped from V and 7 bases from J, the junction kept 5 bases outside the gene matches. Germline assignment: CDR1 SGHVS and CDR2 FNYEAQ. CDR3 region: CASSSGQGREKLFF. The DNA of the CDR3 is TGTGCCAGCAGCTCTGGACAGGGCCGTGAAAAACTGTTTTTT.

The chain joins TRBV28 to TRBJ2-3; TRBD1 aligns across 9 bases. Trimming at V came to 1 base and at J to 3 bases, leaving 5 bases not matched to a gene. This CDR3 is built from 16 residues. The germline V gene encodes CDR1 MDHEN and CDR2 SYDVKM. The CDR3 DNA follows: TGTGCCAGCAGTTTATTAGGACAGGGGCAGACAGATACGCAGTATTTT. Its translation: CASSLLGQGQTDTQYF.

The V call is TRBV27, the J call TRBJ2-1; 13 positions agree with TRBD2. The CDR3 extends over 15 amino acids. The junction had 8 bases not matched to a gene; V was cut back by 7 bases and J by 8 bases. The V gene's germline CDR1 is MNHEY and CDR2 SMNVEV (reference sequence). This CDR3 reads CASNPGLAGTDEQFF. Written as DNA, the CDR3 is TGTGCCAGCAACCCGGGACTAGCGGGAACCGATGAGCAGTTCTTC.